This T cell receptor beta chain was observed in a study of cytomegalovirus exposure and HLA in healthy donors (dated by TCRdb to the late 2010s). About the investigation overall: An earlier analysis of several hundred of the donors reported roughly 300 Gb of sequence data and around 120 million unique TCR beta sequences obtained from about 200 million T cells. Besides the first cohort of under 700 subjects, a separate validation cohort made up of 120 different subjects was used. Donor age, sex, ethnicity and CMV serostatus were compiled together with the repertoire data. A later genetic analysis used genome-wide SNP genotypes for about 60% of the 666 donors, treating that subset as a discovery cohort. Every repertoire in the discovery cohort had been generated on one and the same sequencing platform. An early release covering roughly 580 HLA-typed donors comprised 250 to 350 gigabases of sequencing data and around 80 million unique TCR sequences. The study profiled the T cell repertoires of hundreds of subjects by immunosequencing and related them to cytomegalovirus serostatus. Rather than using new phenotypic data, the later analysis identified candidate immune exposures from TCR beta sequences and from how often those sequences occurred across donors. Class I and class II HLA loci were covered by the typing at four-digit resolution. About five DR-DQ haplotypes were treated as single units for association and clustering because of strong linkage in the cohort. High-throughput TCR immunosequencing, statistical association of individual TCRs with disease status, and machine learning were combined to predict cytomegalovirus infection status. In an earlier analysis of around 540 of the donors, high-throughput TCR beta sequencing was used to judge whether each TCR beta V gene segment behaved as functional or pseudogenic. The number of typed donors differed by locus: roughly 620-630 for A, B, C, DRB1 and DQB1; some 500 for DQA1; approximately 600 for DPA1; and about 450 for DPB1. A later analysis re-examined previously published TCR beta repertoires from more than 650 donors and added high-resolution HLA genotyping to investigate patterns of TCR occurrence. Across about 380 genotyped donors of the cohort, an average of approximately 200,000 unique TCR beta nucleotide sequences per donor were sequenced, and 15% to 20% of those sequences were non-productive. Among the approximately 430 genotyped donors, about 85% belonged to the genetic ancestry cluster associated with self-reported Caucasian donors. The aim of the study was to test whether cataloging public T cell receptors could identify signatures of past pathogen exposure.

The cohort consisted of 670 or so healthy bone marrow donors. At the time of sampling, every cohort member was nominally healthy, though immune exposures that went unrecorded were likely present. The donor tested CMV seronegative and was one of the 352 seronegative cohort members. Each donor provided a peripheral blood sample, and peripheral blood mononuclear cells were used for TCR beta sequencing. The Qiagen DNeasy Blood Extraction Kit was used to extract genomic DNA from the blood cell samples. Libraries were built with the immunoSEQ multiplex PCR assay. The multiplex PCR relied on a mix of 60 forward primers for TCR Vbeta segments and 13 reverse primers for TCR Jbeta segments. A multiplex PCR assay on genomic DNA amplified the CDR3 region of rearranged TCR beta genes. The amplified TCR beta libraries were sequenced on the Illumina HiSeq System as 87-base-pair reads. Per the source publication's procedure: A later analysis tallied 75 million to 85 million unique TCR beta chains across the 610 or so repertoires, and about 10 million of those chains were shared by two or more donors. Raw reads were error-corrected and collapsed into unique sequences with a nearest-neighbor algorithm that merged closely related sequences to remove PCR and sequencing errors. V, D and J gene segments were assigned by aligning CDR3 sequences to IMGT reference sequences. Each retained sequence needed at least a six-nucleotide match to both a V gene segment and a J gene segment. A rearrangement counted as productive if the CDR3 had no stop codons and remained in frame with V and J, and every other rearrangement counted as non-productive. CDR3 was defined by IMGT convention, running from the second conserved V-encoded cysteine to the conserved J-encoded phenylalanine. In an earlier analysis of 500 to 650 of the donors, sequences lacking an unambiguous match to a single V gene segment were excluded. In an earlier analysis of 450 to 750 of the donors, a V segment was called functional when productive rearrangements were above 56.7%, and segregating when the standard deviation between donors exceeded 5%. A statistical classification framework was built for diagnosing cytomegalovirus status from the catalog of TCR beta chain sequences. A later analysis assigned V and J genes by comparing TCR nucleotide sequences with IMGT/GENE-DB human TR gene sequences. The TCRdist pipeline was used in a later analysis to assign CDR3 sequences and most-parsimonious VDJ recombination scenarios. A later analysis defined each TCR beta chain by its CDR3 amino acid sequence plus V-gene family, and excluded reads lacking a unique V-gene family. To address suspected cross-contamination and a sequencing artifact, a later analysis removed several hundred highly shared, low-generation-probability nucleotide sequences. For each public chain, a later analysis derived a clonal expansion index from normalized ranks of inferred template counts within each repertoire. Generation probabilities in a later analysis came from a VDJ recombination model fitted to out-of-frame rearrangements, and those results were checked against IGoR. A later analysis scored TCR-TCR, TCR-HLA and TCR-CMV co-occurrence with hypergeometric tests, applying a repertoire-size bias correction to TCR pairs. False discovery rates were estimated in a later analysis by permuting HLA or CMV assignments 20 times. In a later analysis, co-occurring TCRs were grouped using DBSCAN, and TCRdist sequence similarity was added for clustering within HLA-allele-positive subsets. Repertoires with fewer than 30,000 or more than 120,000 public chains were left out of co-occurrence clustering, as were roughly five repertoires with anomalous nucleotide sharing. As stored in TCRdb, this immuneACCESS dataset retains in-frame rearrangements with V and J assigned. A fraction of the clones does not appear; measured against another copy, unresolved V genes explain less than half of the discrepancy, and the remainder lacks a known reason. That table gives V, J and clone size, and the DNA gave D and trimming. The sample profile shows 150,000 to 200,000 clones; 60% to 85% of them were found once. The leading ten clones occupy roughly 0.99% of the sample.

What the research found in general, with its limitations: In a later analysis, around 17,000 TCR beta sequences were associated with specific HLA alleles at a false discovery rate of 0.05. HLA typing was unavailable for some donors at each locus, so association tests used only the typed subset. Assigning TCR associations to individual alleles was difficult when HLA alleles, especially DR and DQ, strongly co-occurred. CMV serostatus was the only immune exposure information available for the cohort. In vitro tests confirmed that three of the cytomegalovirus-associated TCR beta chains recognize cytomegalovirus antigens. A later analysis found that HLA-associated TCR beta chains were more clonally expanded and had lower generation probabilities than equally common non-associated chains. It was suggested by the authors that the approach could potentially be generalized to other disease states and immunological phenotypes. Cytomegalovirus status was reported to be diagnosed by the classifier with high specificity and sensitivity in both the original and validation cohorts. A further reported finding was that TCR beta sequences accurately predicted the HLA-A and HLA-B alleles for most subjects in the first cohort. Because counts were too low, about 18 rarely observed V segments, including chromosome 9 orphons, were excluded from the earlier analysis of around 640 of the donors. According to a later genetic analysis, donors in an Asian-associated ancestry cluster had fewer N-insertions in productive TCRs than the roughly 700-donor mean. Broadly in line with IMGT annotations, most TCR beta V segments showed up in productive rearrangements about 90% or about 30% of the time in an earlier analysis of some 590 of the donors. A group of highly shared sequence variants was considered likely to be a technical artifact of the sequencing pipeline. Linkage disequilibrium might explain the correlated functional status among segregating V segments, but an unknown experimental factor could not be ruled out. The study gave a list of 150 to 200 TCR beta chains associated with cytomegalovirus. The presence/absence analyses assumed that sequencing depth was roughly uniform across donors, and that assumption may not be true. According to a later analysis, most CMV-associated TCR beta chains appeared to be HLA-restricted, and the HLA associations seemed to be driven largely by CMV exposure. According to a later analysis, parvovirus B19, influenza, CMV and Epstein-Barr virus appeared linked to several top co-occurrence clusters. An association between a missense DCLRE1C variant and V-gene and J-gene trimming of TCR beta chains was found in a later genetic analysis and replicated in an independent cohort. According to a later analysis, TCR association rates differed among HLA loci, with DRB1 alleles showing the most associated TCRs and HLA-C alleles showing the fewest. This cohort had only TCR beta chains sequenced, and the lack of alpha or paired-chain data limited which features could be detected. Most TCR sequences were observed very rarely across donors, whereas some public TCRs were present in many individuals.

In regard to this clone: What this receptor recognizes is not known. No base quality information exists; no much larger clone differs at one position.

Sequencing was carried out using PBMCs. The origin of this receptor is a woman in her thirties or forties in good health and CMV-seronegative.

CDR3 sequence: CASSSTGATNEKLFF. The DNA reads as follows: TGTGCCAGCAGTTCCACAGGGGCAACTAATGAAAAACTGTTTTTT. In this chain, TRBV27 is recombined with TRBJ1-4; TRBD1 aligns with 7 central bases. Compared with germline, V lacks 4 bases and J lacks 0 bases; bases without a gene match: 2. The germline V gene (reference sequence) sets CDR1 to MNHEY and CDR2 to SMNVEV. CDR3 length: 15 amino acids, cysteine to phenylalanine. The retained sequence is limited to the CDR3, 45 bases, with the frame set at the first base.